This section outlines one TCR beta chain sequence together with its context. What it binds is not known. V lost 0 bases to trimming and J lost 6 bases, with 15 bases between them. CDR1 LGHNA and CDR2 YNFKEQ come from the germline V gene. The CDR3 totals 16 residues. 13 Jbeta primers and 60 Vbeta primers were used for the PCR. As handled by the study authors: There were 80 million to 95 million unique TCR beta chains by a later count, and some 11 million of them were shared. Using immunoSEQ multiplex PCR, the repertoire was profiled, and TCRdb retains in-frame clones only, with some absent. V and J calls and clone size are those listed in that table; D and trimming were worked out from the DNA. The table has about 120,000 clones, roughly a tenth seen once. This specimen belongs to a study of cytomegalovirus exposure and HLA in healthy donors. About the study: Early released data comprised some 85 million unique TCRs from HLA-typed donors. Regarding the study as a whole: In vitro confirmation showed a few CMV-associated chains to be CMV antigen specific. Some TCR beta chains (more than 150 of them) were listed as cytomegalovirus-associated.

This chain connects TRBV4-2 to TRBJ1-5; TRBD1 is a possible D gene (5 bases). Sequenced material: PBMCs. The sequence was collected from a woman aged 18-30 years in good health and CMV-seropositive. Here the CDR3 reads CASSQEGNPRGQPQHF. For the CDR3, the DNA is TGTGCCAGCAGCCAAGAGGGCAACCCAAGGGGTCAGCCCCAGCATTTT.